The 23 T cell receptor beta chains presented below share a single source sample, sequenced in a study of T-cell reconstitution after alpha-beta-depleted transplantation in children (dated by TCRdb to between 2015 and 2016). Libraries were made using PCR. The instrument was an Illumina HiSeq 2500. TCR libraries were prepared with molecular barcoding, using unique molecular identifiers to normalize TCRbeta repertoire quantification. TCRdb reworked the public reads: Q25 trimming with fastp, MiXCR clone assembly, productive beta chains retained. Rows with a matching CDR3 protein are joined into one entry that keeps the most common DNA and genes. This sample has roughly 100,000 distinct CDR3 sequences in its table, and 7% to 10% of those were observed once. 5.5% to 7% of the sample rests with the top ten. The sample here was PBMCs from the stem cell graft donor, taken from the stem cell graft. The source of these receptors is a human donor who donated a stem cell graft to a child with congenital amegakaryocytic thrombocytopenia.

This clonotype showed up many times. The CDR3 here is CASSMGGPSADTQYF. DNA of the CDR3: TGTGCCAGCAGTATGGGGGGCCCTAGCGCAGATACGCAGTATTTT. The chain couples TRBV12-3 or TRBV12-4 to TRBJ2-3, with D perhaps TRBD1 or TRBD2 (6 bases each). The CDR3 length is 15 residues. V was cut by 5 bases and J by 4 bases, with 16 bases left in between.

Many counts were recorded for this clonotype. The chain couples TRBV25-1 to TRBJ2-1, with TRBD1 identical over 11 bases. Per the germline V gene, CDR1 is MGHDK and CDR2 is SYGVNS. With V trimmed by 5 bases and J by 9 bases, 6 bases remained unmatched. The CDR3 totals 14 residues. The CDR3 DNA reads as TGTGCCAGCAGTCGTGGGACAGGGGGTAGTGAGCAGTTCTTC. Amino acids: CASSRGTGGSEQFF.

This clonotype was detected many times. This chain links TRBV12-3 or TRBV12-4 with TRBJ1-6, with a tentative D call TRBD1 (6 bases). The germline V and J ends were trimmed by 5 bases and 10 bases, with 15 bases remaining between them. CDR3 length equals 14 residues. CDR3 in DNA: TGTGCCAGCAGTCCTCAGGGGCGCAGGTCACCCCTCCACTTT. This codes for CASSPQGRRSPLHF.

This clonotype was seen many times. The DNA of the CDR3 is TGTGCCAGCAGCCAAGAAGACAGGGCAGGCTACACCTTC. Translating it yields CASSQEDRAGYTF. This chain joins TRBV4-2 and TRBJ1-2; 7 positions agree with TRBD1. CDR1 LGHNA and CDR2 YNFKEQ come from the germline V gene. CDR3 size: 13 residues. Losses at the gene ends were 0 bases for V and 8 bases for J; bases not matched to a gene: 3.

J is TRBJ1-4 and V is TRBV30, with 7 bases lining up with TRBD1. Trimming removed 1 base from V and 8 bases from J; junction bases left unmatched: 7. The CDR3 sequence is 14 residues long. CDR1 is GTSNPN and CDR2 is SVGIG in the germline V gene (reference sequence). The CDR3 protein is CAWSETGLKEKLFF. DNA for the CDR3: TGTGCCTGGAGTGAGACAGGGTTAAAGGAAAAACTGTTTTTT.

In its sample, this clonotype ranks as medium-sized. The genes are TRBV7-2 and TRBJ2-1; possible D gene TRBD2, 6 bases. CDR1 and CDR2 (germline): SGHTA, FQGNSA. The CDR3 spans 11 residues. The V end was cut by 4 bases, the J end by 13 bases, with 11 bases between. CDR3 residues: CASSSTDYQFF. CDR3 bases: TGTGCCAGCAGCTCTACGGACTATCAGTTCTTC.

Many counts were recorded for this clonotype. The rearrangement links TRBV5-1 to TRBJ2-7; 8 bases match TRBD2. The CDR3 is 18 residues long. V gave up 2 bases and J gave up 3 bases; unmatched junction bases: 16. The germline gives CDR1 SGHRS, CDR2 YFSETQ. CDR3 DNA sequence: TGCGCCAGCAGCTTCTTACCTGTTAGTAGCGGGATAATCTACGAGCAGTACTTC. Translating it yields CASSFLPVSSGIIYEQYF.

The rearrangement joins TRBV4-3 to TRBJ2-5, with D maybe TRBD2 (6 bases). The ends were cut back, 3 bases at V and 3 bases at J, with 14 bases in the middle. Germline V lookup: CDR1 LGHNA, CDR2 YSLEER. The CDR3 consists of 15 residues. The CDR3 loop is CASSQAGTREETQYF. CDR3 in DNA: TGCGCCAGCAGCCAGGCCGGGACTCGTGAAGAGACCCAGTACTTC.

This clonotype showed up many times. The chain links TRBV4-1 to TRBJ1-1; tentatively, D is TRBD1 (5 bases). The CDR3 is 16 amino acids. The germline V and J ends were trimmed by 4 bases and 0 bases, with 15 bases remaining between them. CDR1 MGHRA and CDR2 YSYEKL come from the germline V gene. CDR3 region: CASSPYGTSMNTEAFF. Here the CDR3 DNA reads TGCGCCAGCAGCCCTTATGGGACGTCGATGAACACTGAAGCTTTCTTT.

This clonotype was counted many times. The gene calls are TRBV20-1 and TRBJ2-4, with TRBD1 matching 7 bases. The length of the CDR3 is 15 residues. The V gene end was trimmed by 2 bases and the J gene end by 3 bases; junction bases not matched to a gene: 7. The germline V gene encodes CDR1 DFQATT and CDR2 SNEGSKA (reference sequence). The CDR3 coding sequence is TGCAGTGCTAGACCAGGCAGGGACAGCAAAAACATTCAGTACTTC. This translates into CSARPGRDSKNIQYF.

The chain links TRBV6-1 to TRBJ1-1; D is ambiguous. V was pared by 3 bases and J by 1 base, with 6 bases between. CDR3 length: 13 amino acids. CDR1 and CDR2 from the germline V gene are MNHNS and SASEGT. DNA for the CDR3: TGTGCCAGCAGTGACAGCGGGAACACTGAAGCTTTCTTT. Its translation: CASSDSGNTEAFF.

This clonotype occurred many times. This sequence joins TRBV20-1 and TRBJ2-7; 7 positions match TRBD1. This CDR3 is 17 amino acids long. The V and J ends lost 0 bases and 3 bases, in that order; junction bases with no gene match: 14. Germline V gene sequence: CDR1 DFQATT, CDR2 SNEGSKA (reference sequence). CDR3 protein: CSARDQDRELLIYEQYF. The CDR3 DNA sequence: TGCAGTGCTAGAGACCAAGACAGGGAACTATTAATCTACGAGCAGTACTTC.

This clonotype was seen repeatedly, ten times or more. The chain joins TRBV28 to TRBJ2-7; D is possibly TRBD2 (6 bases). Germline CDR1 reads MDHEN; CDR2 reads SYDVKM. This CDR3 spans 14 amino acids. V was shortened by 8 bases and J by 1 base, with 15 bases between the two germline ends. The CDR3 protein is CASGNGGISYEQYF. CDR3 in DNA: TGTGCCAGCGGAAATGGAGGGATTTCCTACGAGCAGTACTTC.

This clonotype occurred a few times. The chain employs TRBV7-2 and TRBJ2-5; 11 nucleotides agree with TRBD2. Germline assignment: CDR1 SGHTA and CDR2 FQGNSA. J gave up 9 bases and V 5 bases, and 14 bases lay outside the gene matches. The CDR3 length is 16 residues. CDR3 nucleotides: TGTGCCAGCAGCCGGGCCGGGACTAGCGGTCGATTGGCCCAGTACTTC. This translates into CASSRAGTSGRLAQYF.

The chain links TRBV20-1 to TRBJ2-3, with D possibly being TRBD2 (7 bases). Germline V gene lookup returns CDR1 DFQATT and CDR2 SNEGSKA (reference sequence). Trimming shortened V by 5 bases and J by 3 bases, and 21 bases separated the two germline ends. CDR3 length: 16 residues. The CDR3 reads CSAPWGAGALTDTQYF. The DNA for the CDR3 is TGCAGTGCTCCCTGGGGGGCGGGGGCACTAACAGATACGCAGTATTTT.

At least ten counts were recorded for this clonotype. The V gene is TRBV28, the J gene TRBJ1-5; a possible D gene is TRBD1 (6 bases). Germline CDR1 reads MDHEN; CDR2 reads SYDVKM. The germline V and J ends were trimmed by 4 bases and 2 bases, with 12 bases remaining between them. The CDR3 has 15 amino acids. DNA for the CDR3: TGTGCCAGCAGTTGGGGGAAGGGGGGCAATCAGCCCCAGCATTTT. Translating it yields CASSWGKGGNQPQHF.

On this clonotype: A much larger clone lies a single base off, so this may be a read error. The chain recombines TRBV5-6 with TRBJ2-7, with no clear D. Germline V gives CDR1 SGHDT, CDR2 YYEEEE. V dropped 2 bases and J dropped 3 bases, with 9 bases sitting between them. The CDR3 covers 13 residues. CDR3 nucleotide sequence: TGTGCCAGCAGCTTTGGGCTATACTACGAGCAGTACTTC. This encodes CASSFGLYYEQYF.

This sequence joins TRBV6-2 or TRBV6-3 and TRBJ1-5, with a tentative D call TRBD1 (6 bases). The germline V gene encodes CDR1 MNHEY and CDR2 SVGEGT. V was pared by 7 bases and J by 4 bases, with 14 bases between. There are 14 residues in the CDR3. CDR3: CASKTRTANQPQHF. The CDR3, as DNA: TGTGCCAGCAAGACCAGGACAGCTAATCAGCCCCAGCATTTT.

This clonotype has ten or more counts. The rearrangement links TRBV5-1 to TRBJ2-6; TRBD1 agrees at 7 bases. This CDR3 has 18 amino acids. Germline assignment: CDR1 SGHRS and CDR2 YFSETQ. Trimming took 3 bases from V and 0 from J; bases not matched to a gene: 9. This CDR3 is CASSSSGTVLSGANVLTF. In DNA form, the CDR3 reads TGCGCCAGCAGCTCCTCCGGGACAGTGCTCTCTGGGGCCAACGTCCTGACTTTC.

This clonotype was found many times. The chain recombines TRBV20-1 with TRBJ1-2; D remains ambiguous. The V gene's germline CDR1 is DFQATT and CDR2 SNEGSKA (reference sequence). The CDR3 has 13 amino acids. Trimming removed 1 base at V and 4 bases at J, with 10 bases between. The CDR3 loop reads CSARVPALYGYTF. The CDR3 DNA sequence: TGCAGTGCTAGAGTCCCCGCACTCTATGGCTACACCTTC.

This clonotype was seen at least ten times. This chain uses TRBV12-3 or TRBV12-4 with TRBJ1-2, with D possibly matching TRBD1 (6 bases). The CDR3 is 15 residues long. V was pared by 5 bases and J by 3 bases, with 16 bases between. CDR3 sequence reads: CASSPDWGTHYGYTF. CDR3 nucleotide sequence: TGTGCCAGCAGTCCCGACTGGGGGACACACTATGGCTACACCTTC.

The table lists this clonotype with many counts. The rearrangement links TRBV29-1 to TRBJ2-3; TRBD2 aligns across 14 bases. Germline V gene sequence: CDR1 SQVTM, CDR2 ANQGSEA. The CDR3 totals 15 residues. V lost 3 bases, J lost 7 bases, and 6 bases stayed unmatched. For the CDR3, the DNA is TGCAGCGTTGAGCTGACTAGCGGGAGGGGAAATACGCAGTATTTT. It encodes CSVELTSGRGNTQYF.

This clonotype was picked up many times. The genes are TRBV5-1 and TRBJ1-1, with TRBD1 matching over 8 bases. V lost 7 bases, J lost 2 bases, and 7 bases stayed unmatched. CDR1 and CDR2 from the germline V gene are SGHRS and YFSETQ. The CDR3 contains 14 residues. The CDR3 here is CASGTDRANTEAFF. The CDR3 DNA reads TGCGCCAGCGGAACGGACAGGGCTAACACTGAAGCTTTCTTT.